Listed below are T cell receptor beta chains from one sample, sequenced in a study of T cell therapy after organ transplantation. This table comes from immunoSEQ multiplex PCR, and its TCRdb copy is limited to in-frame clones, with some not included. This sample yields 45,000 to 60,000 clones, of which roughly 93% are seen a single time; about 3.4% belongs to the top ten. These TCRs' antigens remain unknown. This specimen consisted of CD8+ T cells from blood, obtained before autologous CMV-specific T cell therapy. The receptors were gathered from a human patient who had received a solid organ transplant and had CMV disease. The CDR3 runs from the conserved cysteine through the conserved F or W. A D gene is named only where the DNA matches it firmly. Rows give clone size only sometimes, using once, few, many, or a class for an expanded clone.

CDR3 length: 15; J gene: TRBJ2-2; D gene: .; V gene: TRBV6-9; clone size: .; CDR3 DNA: TGTGCCAGCAGTGTAAAGCTAGCGAGAGCCGGGGAGCTGTTTTTT; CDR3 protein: CASSVKLARAGELFF
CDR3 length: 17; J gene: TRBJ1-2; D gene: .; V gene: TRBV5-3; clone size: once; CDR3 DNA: TGTGCCAGAAGCCGTCGATTGGCGGCCTCCCCGTCCTATGGCTACACCTTC; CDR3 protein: CARSRRLAASPSYGYTF
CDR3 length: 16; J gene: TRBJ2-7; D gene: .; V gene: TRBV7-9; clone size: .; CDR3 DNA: TGTGCCAGCAGCTTAGTTGGGTCCTTATTCTCCTACGAGCAGTACTTC; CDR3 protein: CASSLVGSLFSYEQYF
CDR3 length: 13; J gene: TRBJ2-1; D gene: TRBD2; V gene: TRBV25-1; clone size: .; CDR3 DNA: TGTGCCAGCACGCGGGAGAATTACAATGAGCAGTTCTTC; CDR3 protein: CASTRENYNEQFF
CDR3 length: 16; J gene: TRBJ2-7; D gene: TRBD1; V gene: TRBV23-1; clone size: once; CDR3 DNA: TGCGCCAGCCCCAGTGTCCGCAGGGGGCGCGTCGACGAGCAGTACTTC; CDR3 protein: CASPSVRRGRVDEQYF
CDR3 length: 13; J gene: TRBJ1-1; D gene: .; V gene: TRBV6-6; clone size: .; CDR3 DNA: TGTGCCAGCATCCCTAATAGGAACACTGAAGCTTTCTTT; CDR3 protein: CASIPNRNTEAFF
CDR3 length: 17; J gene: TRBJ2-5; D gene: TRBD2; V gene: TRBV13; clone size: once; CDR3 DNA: TGTGCCAGCAGCTTAGGCGCGGGACTAGCGGGGGAAGAGACCCAGTACTTC; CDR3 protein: CASSLGAGLAGEETQYF
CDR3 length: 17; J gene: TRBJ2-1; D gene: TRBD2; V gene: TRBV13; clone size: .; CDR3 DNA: TGTGCCAGCAGCCCGCCGTTAGCGGGAGAGCCCTACAATGAGCAGTTCTTC; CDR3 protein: CASSPPLAGEPYNEQFF
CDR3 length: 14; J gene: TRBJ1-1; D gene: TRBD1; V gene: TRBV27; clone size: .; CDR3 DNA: TGTGCCAGCAGTCCCGGACAGGAGGGCACTGAAGCTTTCTTT; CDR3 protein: CASSPGQEGTEAFF
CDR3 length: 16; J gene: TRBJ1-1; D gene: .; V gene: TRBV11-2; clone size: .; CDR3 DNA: TGTGCCAGCAGCTTAGAGATTGGGGTAATGAACACTGAAGCTTTCTTT; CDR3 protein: CASSLEIGVMNTEAFF
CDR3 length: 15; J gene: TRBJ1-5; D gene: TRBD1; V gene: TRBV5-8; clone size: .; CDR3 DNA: TGTGCCAGCAGCGTACAGGGGTATAGCAATCAGCCCCAGCATTTT; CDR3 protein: CASSVQGYSNQPQHF
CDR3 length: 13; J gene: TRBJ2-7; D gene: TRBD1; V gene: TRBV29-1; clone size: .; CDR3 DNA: TGCAGCGCAGAAACGACAGGGGGGTACGAGCAGTACTTC; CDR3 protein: CSAETTGGYEQYF
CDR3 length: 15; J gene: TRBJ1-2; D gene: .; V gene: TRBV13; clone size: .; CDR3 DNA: TGTGCCAGCAGCTTAGTCACATCTATGACCTATGGCTACACCTTC; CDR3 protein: CASSLVTSMTYGYTF
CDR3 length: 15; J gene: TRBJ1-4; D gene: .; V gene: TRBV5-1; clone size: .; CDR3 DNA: TGCGCCAGCAGCTTGGTGGGCAGCACTAATGAAAAACTGTTTTTT; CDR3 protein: CASSLVGSTNEKLFF
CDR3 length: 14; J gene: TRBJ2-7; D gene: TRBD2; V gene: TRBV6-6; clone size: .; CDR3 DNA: TGTGCCAGCACCCGCGGGGGATCCCTCTACGAGCAGTACTTC; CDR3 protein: CASTRGGSLYEQYF
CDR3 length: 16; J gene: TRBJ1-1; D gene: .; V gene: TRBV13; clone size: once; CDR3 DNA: TGTGCCAGCAGCACAAGAAGTCCGGGGGTGAACACTGAAGCTTTCTTT; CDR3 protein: CASSTRSPGVNTEAFF
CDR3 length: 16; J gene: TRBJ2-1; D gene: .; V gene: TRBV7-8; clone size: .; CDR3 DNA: TGTGCCAGCAGCCCTAGATTCCGGGACATTGGCAATGAGCAGTTCTTC; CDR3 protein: CASSPRFRDIGNEQFF
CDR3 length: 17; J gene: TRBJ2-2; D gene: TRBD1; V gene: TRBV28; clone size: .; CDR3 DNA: TGTGCCAGCACTATCACAGGGGCAGGCCCGAACACCGGGGAGCTGTTTTTT; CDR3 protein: CASTITGAGPNTGELFF
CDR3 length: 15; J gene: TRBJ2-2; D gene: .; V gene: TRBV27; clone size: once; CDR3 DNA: TGTGCCAGCAGTTTAGGTGGCTCCCTCACCGGGGAGCTGTTTTTT; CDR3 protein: CASSLGGSLTGELFF
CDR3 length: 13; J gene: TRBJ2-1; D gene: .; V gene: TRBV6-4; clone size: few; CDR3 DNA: TGTGCCAGCAGTGAAGCGGAGGCAGGTGAGCAGTTCTTC; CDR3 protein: CASSEAEAGEQFF
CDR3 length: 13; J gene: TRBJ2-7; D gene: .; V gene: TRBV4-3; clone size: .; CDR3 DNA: TGCGCCAGCAGCCCCTACCATGGGTATGAGCAGTACTTC; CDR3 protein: CASSPYHGYEQYF
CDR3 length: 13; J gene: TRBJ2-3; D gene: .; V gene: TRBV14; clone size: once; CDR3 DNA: TGTGCCAGCTCTAGCTTGCGCACAGATACGCAGTATTTT; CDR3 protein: CASSSLRTDTQYF
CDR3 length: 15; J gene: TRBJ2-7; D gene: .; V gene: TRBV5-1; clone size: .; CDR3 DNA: TGCGCCAGCAGCCTTGATGACGGACCTTCCTACGAGCAGTACTTC; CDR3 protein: CASSLDDGPSYEQYF
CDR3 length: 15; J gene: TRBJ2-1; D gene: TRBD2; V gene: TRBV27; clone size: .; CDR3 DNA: TGTGCCAGCAGTTTAGCGGGACTAGCTGGCAATGAGCAGTTCTTC; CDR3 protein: CASSLAGLAGNEQFF
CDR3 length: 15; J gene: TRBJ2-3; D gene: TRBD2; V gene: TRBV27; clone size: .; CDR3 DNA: TGTGCCAGCAGTTTCGCTAGCGGAGGCACAGATACGCAGTATTTT; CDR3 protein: CASSFASGGTDTQYF
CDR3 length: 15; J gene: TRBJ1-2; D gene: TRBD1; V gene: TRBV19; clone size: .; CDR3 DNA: TGTGCCAGTAGTATAGTCGGGACAGCGCAGGGCGGCTACACCTTC; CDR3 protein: CASSIVGTAQGGYTF
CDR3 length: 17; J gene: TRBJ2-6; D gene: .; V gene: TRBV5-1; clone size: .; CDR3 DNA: TGCGCCAGCAGCCTCGACCTAAGGGGCGCCGGGGCCAACGTCCTGACTTTC; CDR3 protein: CASSLDLRGAGANVLTF
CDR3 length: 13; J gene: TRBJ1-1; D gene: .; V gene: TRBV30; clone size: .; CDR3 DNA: TGTGCCTGGAGCCTACTAGAGAACACTGAAGCTTTCTTT; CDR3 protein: CAWSLLENTEAFF
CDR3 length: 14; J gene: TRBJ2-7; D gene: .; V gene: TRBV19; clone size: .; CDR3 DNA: TGTGCCAGTAGTATAGGTTACGATTCCTACGAGCAGTACTTC; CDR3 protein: CASSIGYDSYEQYF
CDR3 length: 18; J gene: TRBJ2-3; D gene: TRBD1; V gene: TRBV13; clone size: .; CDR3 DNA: TGTGCCAGCAGCTCAGAGGGGAAAGACAGGGGGATTGCAGATACGCAGTATTTT; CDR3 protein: CASSSEGKDRGIADTQYF
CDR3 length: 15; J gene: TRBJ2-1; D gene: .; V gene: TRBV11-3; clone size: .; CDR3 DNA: TGTGCCAGCAGCTTAGGACCGGCCCGTAGTAATGAGCAGTTCTTC; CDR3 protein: CASSLGPARSNEQFF
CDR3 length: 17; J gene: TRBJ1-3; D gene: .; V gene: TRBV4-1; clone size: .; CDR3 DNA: TGCGCCAGCAGCCAATGGGGGACCTTAAGCTCTGGAAACACCATATATTTT; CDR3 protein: CASSQWGTLSSGNTIYF
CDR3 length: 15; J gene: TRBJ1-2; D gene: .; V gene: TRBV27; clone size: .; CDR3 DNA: TGTGCCAGCAGTTTTCGAGGGAGGGGGGTCTATGGCTACACCTTC; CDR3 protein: CASSFRGRGVYGYTF
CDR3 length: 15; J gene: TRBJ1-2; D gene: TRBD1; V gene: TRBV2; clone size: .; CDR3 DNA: TGTGCCAGCAGTGAATTGGGACAGGGTTCAGATGGCTACACCTTC; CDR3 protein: CASSELGQGSDGYTF
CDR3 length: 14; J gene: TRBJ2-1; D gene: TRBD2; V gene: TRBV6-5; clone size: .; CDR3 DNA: TGTGCCAGCAGTTATCTCGGGGGGGGCAATGAGCAGTTCTTC; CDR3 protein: CASSYLGGGNEQFF
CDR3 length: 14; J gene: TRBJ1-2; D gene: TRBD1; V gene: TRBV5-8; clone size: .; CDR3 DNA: TGTGCCAGCAGCCCGGACAGGGGCACAGATGGCTACACCTTC; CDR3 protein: CASSPDRGTDGYTF
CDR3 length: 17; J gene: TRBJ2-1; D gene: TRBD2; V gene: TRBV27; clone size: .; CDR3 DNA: TGTGCCAGCAGTGGGGGGACTAGCGGAGTCTTCTACAATGAGCAGTTCTTC; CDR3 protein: CASSGGTSGVFYNEQFF
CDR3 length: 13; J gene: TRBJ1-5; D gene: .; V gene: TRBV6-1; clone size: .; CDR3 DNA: TGTGCCAGCAGTGATTTCGTGGGGCAGCCCCAGCATTTT; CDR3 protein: CASSDFVGQPQHF
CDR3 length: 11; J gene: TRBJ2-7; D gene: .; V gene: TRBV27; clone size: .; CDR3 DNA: TGTGCCAGCAGCTTGGGCTACGAGCAGTACTTC; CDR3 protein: CASSLGYEQYF
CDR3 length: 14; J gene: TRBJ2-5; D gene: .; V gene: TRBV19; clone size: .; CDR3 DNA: TGTGCCAGTAGTATCGTGCTGGGATGGGAGACCCAGTACTTC; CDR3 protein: CASSIVLGWETQYF
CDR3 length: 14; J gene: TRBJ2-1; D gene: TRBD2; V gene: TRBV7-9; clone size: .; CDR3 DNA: TGTGCCAGCAGCACAGCGGGGGTCCACAATGAGCAGTTCTTC; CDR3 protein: CASSTAGVHNEQFF
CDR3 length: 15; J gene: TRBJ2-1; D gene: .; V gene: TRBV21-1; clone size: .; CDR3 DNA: TGTGCCAGCAGCAAAGGGGGCGGGAGTCATAATGAGCAGTTCTTC; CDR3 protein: CASSKGGGSHNEQFF
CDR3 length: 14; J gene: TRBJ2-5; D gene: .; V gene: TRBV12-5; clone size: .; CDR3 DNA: TGTGCTAGTGGGCGGACGGAGGCCACGGAGACCCAGTACTTC; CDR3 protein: CASGRTEATETQYF
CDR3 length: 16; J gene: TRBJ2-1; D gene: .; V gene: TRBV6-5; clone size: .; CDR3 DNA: TGTGCCAGCAGTTACTTCGACTCGCTCTCCTACAATGAGCAGTTCTTC; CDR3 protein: CASSYFDSLSYNEQFF
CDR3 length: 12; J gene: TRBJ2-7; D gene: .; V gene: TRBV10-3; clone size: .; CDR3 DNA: TGTGCCATCAGGACGAACCGCGGCGAGCAGTACTTC; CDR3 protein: CAIRTNRGEQYF
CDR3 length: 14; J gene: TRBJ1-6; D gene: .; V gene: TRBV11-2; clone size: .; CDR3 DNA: TGTGCCAGCAGCTTAGCGGCAGACTCTTCACCCCTCCACTTT; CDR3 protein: CASSLAADSSPLHF
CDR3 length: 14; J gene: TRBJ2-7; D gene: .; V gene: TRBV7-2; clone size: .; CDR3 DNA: TGTGCCAGCAGCTTCCACAGAAGGACCTACGAGCAGTACTTC; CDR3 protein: CASSFHRRTYEQYF
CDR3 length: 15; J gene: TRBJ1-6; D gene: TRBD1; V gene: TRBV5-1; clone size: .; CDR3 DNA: TGCGCCAGGGCTGGGGGACAGGTTCAGGAGTCACCCCTCCACTTT; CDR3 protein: CARAGGQVQESPLHF
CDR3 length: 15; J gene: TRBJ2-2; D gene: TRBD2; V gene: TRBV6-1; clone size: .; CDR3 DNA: TGTGCCAGCAGTGAACTAGCGGGGGACACCGGGGAGCTGTTTTTT; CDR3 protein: CASSELAGDTGELFF
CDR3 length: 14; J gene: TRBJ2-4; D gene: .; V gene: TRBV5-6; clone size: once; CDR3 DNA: TGTGCCAGCAGCTCGGTGATTGCCATAAGCGTTCAGTACTTC; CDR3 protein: CASSSVIAISVQYF
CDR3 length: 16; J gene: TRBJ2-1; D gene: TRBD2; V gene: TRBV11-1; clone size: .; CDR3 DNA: TGTGCCAGCAGCCCTGGACTAGCAGATCTTTTAGATGAGCAGTTCTTC; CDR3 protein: CASSPGLADLLDEQFF
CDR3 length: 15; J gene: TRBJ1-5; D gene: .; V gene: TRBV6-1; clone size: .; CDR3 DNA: TGTGCCAGCAGTGCCGGGGGCAGTGCCAATCAGCCCCAGCATTTT; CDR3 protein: CASSAGGSANQPQHF
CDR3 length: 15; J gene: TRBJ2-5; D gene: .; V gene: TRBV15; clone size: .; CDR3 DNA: TGTGCCACCAGCAGAGCAAACCGGGTTGGAGAGACCCAGTACTTC; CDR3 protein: CATSRANRVGETQYF
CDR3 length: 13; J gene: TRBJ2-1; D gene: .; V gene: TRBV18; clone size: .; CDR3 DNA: TGTGCCAGCTCACCCGAGACTGGGGATGAGCAGTTCTTC; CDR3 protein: CASSPETGDEQFF